Below are 23 T cell receptor beta chains sequenced from a single sample in a study of T cell responses to AZD1222 COVID-19 vaccine. The repertoire was sequenced with immunoSEQ multiplex PCR; TCRdb's copy has only in-frame clones and lacks some. Of under 70,000 clones listed, roughly 84% are singletons. Here the sequenced sample was peripheral blood, taken on day 0 of AZD1222 vaccination. These receptors were collected from an adult in good health.

V and J are TRBV9 and TRBJ1-1, with 7 bases matching TRBD1. The V gene end was trimmed by 1 base and the J gene end by 0 bases; junction bases not matched to a gene: 3. CDR1 is SGDLS, CDR2 YYNGEE, per germline. The CDR3 is 15 residues long. In DNA form, the CDR3 reads TGTGCCAGCAGCGTACAGGGGGACATGAACACTGAAGCTTTCTTT. It specifies CASSVQGDMNTEAFF.

CDR3 DNA sequence: TGTGCCAGTAGTATTACAGGGGGGAATTCACCCCTCCACTTT. Its translation is CASSITGGNSPLHF. The V call is TRBV19, the J call TRBJ1-6; 8 bases are a match to TRBD1. The CDR3 loop spans 14 amino acids. Germline CDR1 is LNHDA and CDR2 is SQIVND (reference sequence). Unmatched junction bases numbered 2, after V lost 3 bases and J lost 7 bases.

The V gene is TRBV27, the J gene TRBJ2-1; the D is unclear. V lost 1 base and J lost 4, with 11 bases in between. The CDR3 sequence is 15 residues long. The germline gives CDR1 MNHEY, CDR2 SMNVEV (reference sequence). The CDR3 protein is CASSLWAVPYNEQFF. CDR3 bases: TGTGCCAGCAGTTTATGGGCAGTTCCTTACAATGAGCAGTTCTTC.

The V call is TRBV3-1 (or the pseudogene TRBV3-2), the J call TRBJ2-1, with D perhaps TRBD2 (5 bases). The V gene's germline CDR1 is LGHDT and CDR2 YNNKEL (reference sequence). This CDR3 has 16 amino acids. Trimming removed 5 bases at V and 5 bases at J, with 19 bases between. This chain's CDR3 is CASSENSWETNNEQFF. The CDR3 bases are TGTGCCAGCAGCGAAAACTCGTGGGAGACGAACAATGAGCAGTTCTTC.

The CDR3: CASTPGRQSPLHF. The CDR3 DNA reads TGTGCCAGCACCCCAGGGCGTCAGTCACCCCTCCACTTT. The V call is TRBV2, the J call TRBJ1-6; possible D gene TRBD1, 5 bases. Germline CDR1 SNHLY, CDR2 FYNNEI. The V end lost 7 bases, the J end lost 10 bases, and 14 bases lay between the germline ends. This CDR3 has 13 residues.

This chain links TRBV11-2 with TRBJ1-2; 9 bases align to TRBD1. Germline V gene data show CDR1 as SGHAT and CDR2 as FQNNGV. This CDR3 has 16 amino acids. V lost 2 bases to trimming and J lost 4 bases; unmatched junction nucleotides: 8. The CDR3 is CASSLKRTGESYGYTF. The CDR3 DNA is TGTGCCAGCAGCTTAAAGAGGACAGGGGAGAGCTATGGCTACACCTTC.

This sequence joins TRBV7-2 and TRBJ1-2; D ambiguous. Germline CDR1 reads SGHTA; CDR2 reads FQGNSA. Trimming stripped 1 base from V and 4 bases from J, with 16 bases between. This CDR3 is 16 amino acids long. The CDR3 spells CASSLDWAAGRYGYTF. Written as DNA, the CDR3 is TGTGCCAGCAGCTTAGATTGGGCGGCAGGCCGCTATGGCTACACCTTC.

This clone has a single count. This sequence joins TRBV6-2 or TRBV6-3 and TRBJ1-5; no definite D call. Trimming took off 0 bases at V and 3 bases at J, with 12 bases between the two ends. The CDR3 sequence is 16 residues long. Germline V gives CDR1 MNHEY, CDR2 SVGEGT. The DNA of the CDR3 is TGTGCCAGCAGTTACTCAGGCGCGGTGATCAATCAGCCCCAGCATTTT. Translating it yields CASSYSGAVINQPQHF.

This rearrangement joins TRBV2 to TRBJ1-1; 9 positions agree with TRBD1. Germline CDR1 and CDR2: SNHLY and FYNNEI. The CDR3 is 15 residues long. V lost 10 bases and J lost 1; bases outside the gene matches: 10. CDR3 loop: CATTDPGQGNTEAFF. The CDR3 coding sequence is TGTGCCACTACCGACCCGGGACAGGGGAACACTGAAGCTTTCTTT.

The chain combines TRBV6-6 with TRBJ2-2; TRBD2 is a possible D gene (5 bases). Germline CDR1 and CDR2: MNHNY and SVGAGI (reference sequence). V was cut by 0 bases and J by 6 bases, with 11 bases left in between. The CDR3 loop spans 15 amino acids. The CDR3 reads CASSYSTTGAGELFF. In DNA, the CDR3 is TGTGCCAGCAGTTACTCCACCACCGGGGCCGGGGAGCTGTTTTTT.

This clone came up a few times. V usage is TRBV5-1 and J usage is TRBJ2-3; D is ambiguous. Germline V gene data show CDR1 as SGHRS and CDR2 as YFSETQ. This CDR3 has 15 amino acids. V dropped 0 bases and J dropped 3 bases, with 11 bases sitting between them. The CDR3 DNA follows: TGCGCCAGCAGCTTGGAACTTCAAAGGACAGATACGCAGTATTTT. It encodes CASSLELQRTDTQYF. Drawing the rest from reference TRBV5-1 and TRBJ2-3, the complete variable domain is KAGVTQTPRYLIKTRGQQVTLSCSPISGHRSVSWYQQTPGQGLQFLFEYFSETQRNKGNFPGRFSGRQFSNSRSEMNVSTLELGDSALYLCASSLELQRTDTQYFGPGTRLTVL.

V gene TRBV6-4 combines with J gene TRBJ1-1, with D perhaps matching TRBD1 (5 bases). With 4 bases removed from V and 5 bases from J, the gap between germline ends came to 11 bases. Germline V lookup: CDR1 MRHNA, CDR2 SNTAGT. This CDR3 comprises 13 residues. The CDR3 DNA reads as TGTGCCAGCAGTGCCGGGGCACGAACTGAAGCTTTCTTT. The encoded protein is CASSAGARTEAFF.

The V gene is TRBV5-4, the J gene TRBJ2-1, with 14 bases that match TRBD2. Germline-derived CDR1 and CDR2 are SGHNT and YYREEE (reference sequence). The V and J ends lost 3 bases and 10 bases, in that order; junction bases with no gene match: 6. The length of the CDR3 is 15 residues. The CDR3 protein is CASSSGLAGGDEQFF. The CDR3, as DNA: TGTGCCAGCAGCTCCGGACTAGCGGGGGGAGACGAGCAGTTCTTC.

The J gene is TRBJ1-1, the V gene TRBV5-1; the D gene is possibly TRBD1 (6 bases). CDR1 SGHRS and CDR2 YFSETQ come from the germline V gene. The V gene lost 4 bases and the J gene lost 4 bases, with 11 bases spanning the gap. This CDR3 region has 13 residues. The CDR3 loop is CASSLKGGTEAFF. The CDR3 DNA follows: TGCGCCAGCAGCCTCAAAGGGGGCACTGAAGCTTTCTTT.

This clone was recorded once. CDR3 loop: CASNQGQSSSQHF. The CDR3 coding sequence is TGTGCCAGTAACCAGGGACAGTCCAGTTCCCAGCATTTT. The chain couples TRBV19 to TRBJ1-5; TRBD1 matches 7 bases. CDR3 length: 13 amino acids. CDR1 LNHDA and CDR2 SQIVND come from the germline V gene (reference sequence). Trimming cost V 7 bases and J 11 bases; bases outside gene matches: 11.

This chain joins TRBV5-1 and TRBJ2-7; a weak D match, TRBD1 (6 bases). Trimming removed 2 bases from V and 3 bases from J, with 6 bases in between. Per the germline V gene, CDR1 is SGHRS and CDR2 is YFSETQ. CDR3 length: 12 amino acids. CDR3 residues: CASSFRGYEQYF. In DNA form, the CDR3 reads TGCGCCAGCAGCTTCAGGGGCTACGAGCAGTACTTC.

This chain joins TRBV7-3 and TRBJ2-2; D is undetermined. V gave up 2 bases and J gave up 3 bases, with 7 bases separating them. Germline values: CDR1 SGHTA, CDR2 FQGTGA. The CDR3 sequence is 14 residues long. The CDR3 sequence is CASSLGSYTGELFF. The CDR3 nucleotides read TGTGCCAGCAGCTTAGGCAGTTACACCGGGGAGCTGTTTTTT. Full variable domain (missing parts from reference TRBV7-3 and TRBJ2-2): GAGVSQTPSNKVTEKGKYVELRCDPISGHTALYWYRQSLGQGPEFLIYFQGTGAADDSGLPNDRFFAVRPEGSVSTLKIQRTERGDSAVYLCASSLGSYTGELFFGEGSRLTVL.

V and J are TRBV7-3 and TRBJ1-2; D unresolved. This CDR3 comprises 13 residues. The V end was cut by 5 bases, the J end by 14 bases, with 21 bases between. Per germline, CDR1 SGHTA and CDR2 FQGTGA. The CDR3 here is CASSPHPPATSTF. The CDR3 region has the DNA TGTGCCAGCAGCCCCCACCCTCCGGCGACCTCGACCTTC.

V gene TRBV3-1 (or the pseudogene TRBV3-2) combines with J gene TRBJ1-1; the match to TRBD1 covers 7 bases. This CDR3 spans 14 amino acids. The trim removed 11 bases at V and 1 base at J, leaving 10 bases unmatched. In germline, CDR1 is LGHDT, CDR2 YNNKEL (reference sequence). The chain's CDR3 is CACRTGARNTEAFF. The DNA for the CDR3 is TGTGCCTGTCGAACAGGGGCGCGGAACACTGAAGCTTTCTTT.

This chain links TRBV7-8 with TRBJ2-7; D is perhaps TRBD1 or TRBD2 (5 bases each). With 6 bases removed from V and 5 bases from J, the gap between germline ends came to 11 bases. The CDR3 extends over 12 amino acids. Germline assignment: CDR1 SGHVS and CDR2 FQNEAQ. The DNA of the CDR3 is TGTGCCAGCAGTAAGGGACCCCACGAGCAGTACTTC. Translating it yields CASSKGPHEQYF.

The CDR3 spells CASSPPRDRRYNQPQHF. CDR3 coding DNA: TGTGCCAGCAGTCCCCCCCGGGACAGAAGATACAATCAGCCCCAGCATTTT. This chain uses TRBV28 with TRBJ1-5, with TRBD1 matching 7 bases. Germline CDR1 is MDHEN and CDR2 is SYDVKM. V trimming: 5 bases; J trimming: 3 bases; junction bases outside the gene matches: 13. The CDR3 totals 17 residues.

Of note for this clone: Its ends do not fully match the called genes, so a read error is possible. This rearrangement joins TRBV7-7 to TRBJ2-1; possible D gene TRBD1, 6 bases. From germline, CDR1 is SSHAT and CDR2 FNYEAQ (reference sequence). The CDR3 runs 15 residues. The chain's CDR3 is CASSLAYQGYNEQFF. The CDR3 DNA reads as TGTGCTAGCAGCTTAGCGTATCAGGGGTACAATGAGCAGTTCTTC.

This sequence joins TRBV2 and TRBJ1-1; D gene unclear. Germline-derived CDR1 and CDR2 are SNHLY and FYNNEI. CDR3 size: 13 residues. The ends were cut back, 4 bases at V and 0 bases at J, with 6 bases in the middle. CDR3 in amino acids: CASSVKVNTEAFF. The CDR3 DNA follows: TGTGCCAGCAGTGTTAAGGTGAACACTGAAGCTTTCTTT.